These 20 T cell receptor beta chains share one sample of origin, sequenced in a study of identical twins. TCRdb ran MiXCR on the 5' RACE reads and lists one entry per CDR3 protein. The top ten clones hold about 12% of a sample with some 97,000 distinct CDR3 sequences, under 7% of them seen once. The sample consisted of memory T cells sorted from blood. Receptor source: a woman aged 45 to 65 in good health.

Many counts were recorded for this clonotype. V usage is TRBV28 and J usage is TRBJ2-5; 7 positions agree with TRBD1. CDR1 is MDHEN and CDR2 is SYDVKM in the germline V gene. The V gene end was trimmed by 6 bases and the J gene end by 4 bases; junction bases not matched to a gene: 17. The CDR3 is 17 residues long. The CDR3 DNA follows: TGTGCCAGCAGCGATCAGAGGGGGCAAGTTTACGGAGAGACCCAGTACTTC. Its protein product is CASSDQRGQVYGETQYF.

This clonotype was recorded at least ten times. The chain combines TRBV2 with TRBJ1-5, with D hard to call. CDR1 SNHLY and CDR2 FYNNEI come from the germline V gene. V was clipped by 6 bases and J by 6 bases, with 15 bases between them. The CDR3 contains 14 residues. The CDR3 bases are TGTGCCAGCAGGAAAGGGCAGTTCGCTCAGCCCCAGCATTTT. Protein: CASRKGQFAQPQHF.

In this sample, this clonotype turned up many times. The chain couples TRBV28 to TRBJ1-1; D unresolved. Germline lookup yields CDR1 MDHEN and CDR2 SYDVKM. The germline V and J ends were trimmed by 8 bases and 4 bases, with 14 bases remaining between them. The CDR3 runs to 13 residues. CDR3 coding DNA: TGTGCCAGCGGTTCCCGTGAGGGCACTGAAGCTTTCTTT. Translation gives CASGSREGTEAFF. The variable domain in full, completed from reference TRBV28 and TRBJ1-1, reads DVKVTQSSRYLVKRTGEKVFLECVQDMDHENMFWYRQDPGLGLRLIYFSYDVKMKEKGDIPEGYSVSREKKERFSLILESASTNQTSMYLCASGSREGTEAFFGQGTRLTVV.

V usage is TRBV20-1 and J usage is TRBJ2-1, with a possible D match to TRBD2 (6 bases). Germline values: CDR1 DFQATT, CDR2 SNEGSKA (reference sequence). The CDR3 length is 12 residues. V dropped 1 base and J dropped 5 bases, with 6 bases sitting between them. CDR3 bases: TGCAGTGCTAGAGGGGGGGACAATGAGCAGTTCTTC. The encoded protein is CSARGGDNEQFF.

This clonotype was recorded a few times. The rearrangement links TRBV28 to TRBJ2-1; the match to TRBD2 covers 13 bases. The CDR3 is made up of 16 amino acids. Germline CDR1 is MDHEN and CDR2 is SYDVKM. J gave up 7 bases and V 4 bases, and 7 bases lay outside the gene matches. The CDR3 loop is CASSSTSGRVLNEQFF. CDR3 DNA: TGTGCCAGCAGTTCTACTAGCGGGAGGGTCCTGAATGAGCAGTTCTTC.

This clonotype was counted ten times or more. The CDR3 is CASSFGTGRQYV. The CDR3 DNA reads TGTGCCAGCAGTTTTGGGACAGGGCGGCAGTACGTC. J is TRBJ2-7 and V is TRBV12-3 or TRBV12-4, with 9 bases lining up with TRBD1. With V trimmed by 3 bases and J by 9 bases, 3 bases remained unmatched. The CDR3 is 12 residues long.

This clonotype was detected only a few times. V usage is TRBV19 and J usage is TRBJ2-5; D unclear. This CDR3 contains 11 residues. The V gene lost 5 bases and the J gene lost 8 bases, with 9 bases spanning the gap. From germline, CDR1 is LNHDA and CDR2 SQIVND (reference sequence). The CDR3 here is CASSEAGTQYF. The CDR3 DNA sequence: TGTGCCAGTAGTGAGGCCGGTACCCAGTACTTC.

This clonotype has at least ten counts. The chain combines TRBV7-2 with TRBJ1-2; D might be TRBD1 (5 bases). The germline gives CDR1 SGHTA, CDR2 FQGNSA. The CDR3 totals 14 residues. Trimming took 3 bases from V and 0 from J, leaving 8 bases between them. The CDR3 region has the DNA TGTGCCAGCAGCTTTCAGGGTACTAACTATGGCTACACCTTC. This sequence encodes CASSFQGTNYGYTF.

This clonotype was seen ten or more times. The chain couples TRBV10-1 to TRBJ2-5; D might be TRBD2 (6 bases). V was shortened by 6 bases and J by 4 bases, with 18 bases between the two germline ends. The CDR3 loop spans 15 amino acids. CDR1 and CDR2 (germline): WNHNN, SYGVQD (reference sequence). CDR3 residues: CASRQKKQAGETQYF. CDR3 DNA sequence: TGCGCCAGCAGACAGAAAAAACAAGCGGGAGAGACCCAGTACTTC.

The table lists this clonotype with many counts. The chain is built from TRBV4-2 and TRBJ1-3; maybe TRBD1 (5 bases). The CDR3 runs to 15 residues. With 4 bases removed from V and 4 bases from J, the gap between germline ends came to 14 bases. Germline lookup yields CDR1 LGHNA and CDR2 YNFKEQ. The chain's CDR3 is CASSRAETAGNTIYF. DNA of the CDR3: TGTGCCAGCAGCCGCGCAGAGACAGCCGGAAACACCATATATTTT.

This clonotype was recorded many times. The genes are TRBV5-1 and TRBJ2-3; D unresolved. V dropped 7 bases and J dropped 6 bases, with 21 bases sitting between them. CDR1 is SGHRS, CDR2 YFSETQ, per germline. The CDR3 is 15 residues long. The chain's CDR3 is CASDRSPNAADTQYF. CDR3 coding DNA: TGCGCCAGCGATAGATCCCCAAACGCGGCCGATACGCAGTATTTT.

The table lists this clonotype with many counts. The CDR3 bases are TGTGCCAGCAGCTTACCCCCGGGAGGATTATACAATGAGCAGTTCTTC. It codes for CASSLPPGGLYNEQFF. This sequence joins TRBV7-9 and TRBJ2-1; 7 nucleotides line up with TRBD2. Germline CDR1 is SEHNR and CDR2 is FQNEAQ (reference sequence). This CDR3 has 16 residues. V lost 2 bases and J lost 4; bases outside the gene matches: 8.

The rearrangement joins TRBV11-3 to TRBJ2-5, with a weak D call TRBD2 (5 bases). Germline assignment: CDR1 SGHNT and CDR2 YENEEA. Trimming removed 5 bases at V and 2 bases at J, with 12 bases between. The CDR3 has 14 residues. This CDR3 reads CASSPWTEQETQYF. The DNA for the CDR3 is TGTGCCAGCAGCCCCTGGACTGAACAAGAGACCCAGTACTTC.

V usage is TRBV19 and J usage is TRBJ2-3, with D tentatively TRBD2 (5 bases). The CDR3 runs to 15 residues. Trimming took 3 bases from V and 6 from J, leaving 16 bases between them. The germline gives CDR1 LNHDA, CDR2 SQIVND (reference sequence). In DNA form, the CDR3 reads TGTGCCAGTAGTATTCTGCCTGAGGGTTCGGATACGCAGTATTTT. This translates into CASSILPEGSDTQYF.

In its sample, this clonotype was seen many times. The J gene is TRBJ2-1, the V gene TRBV7-9, with D tentatively TRBD1 (6 bases). Germline V gene sequence: CDR1 SEHNR, CDR2 FQNEAQ (reference sequence). Trimming cost V 1 base and J 14 bases, with 9 bases left between them. CDR3 length: 11 amino acids. The CDR3 loop reads CASSLVDRKFF. The CDR3 DNA sequence: TGTGCCAGCAGCTTAGTCGACAGGAAGTTCTTC.

This clonotype has more than one count but fewer than ten. V is TRBV11-3 and J is TRBJ1-1, with TRBD1 identical over 11 bases. V was pared by 1 base and J by 5 bases, with 3 bases of the junction left unmatched. This CDR3 is 15 amino acids long. Germline V lookup: CDR1 SGHNT, CDR2 YENEEA. The CDR3 DNA follows: TGTGCCAGCAGCTTAGTAGGGACAGGGGGTACTGAAGCTTTCTTT. This translates into CASSLVGTGGTEAFF.

The V and J genes are TRBV28 and TRBJ1-1; no definite D call. Trimming pared 6 bases from V and 0 bases from J, leaving 11 bases between. CDR3 length equals 14 residues. Germline values: CDR1 MDHEN, CDR2 SYDVKM. CDR3 in amino acids: CASRVPTMNTEAFF. In DNA form, the CDR3 reads TGTGCCAGCAGAGTACCTACCATGAACACTGAAGCTTTCTTT.

The gene calls are TRBV12-3 or TRBV12-4 and TRBJ2-6; 7 bases align to TRBD2. V dropped 6 bases and J dropped 0; count of bases not matched to a gene: 8. This CDR3 has 17 residues. CDR3 sequence: CASRGDYLSSGANVLTF. The CDR3 coding sequence is TGTGCCAGCAGGGGGGACTACCTAAGCTCTGGGGCCAACGTCCTGACTTTC.

This chain connects TRBV7-9 to TRBJ2-7; D is uncertain. Trimming left V 2 bases short and J 5 bases short, with 10 bases between. The CDR3 contains 13 residues. CDR1 is SEHNR, CDR2 FQNEAQ, per germline (reference sequence). For the CDR3, the DNA is TGTGCCAGCAGCTTATTTGCCGGAGACGAGCAGTACTTC. As protein: CASSLFAGDEQYF.

In its sample, this clonotype was seen many times. The chain links TRBV19 to TRBJ2-1; TRBD2 is a possible D gene (6 bases). With 7 bases removed from V and 5 bases from J, the gap between germline ends came to 15 bases. The CDR3 runs to 14 residues. The germline gives CDR1 LNHDA, CDR2 SQIVND (reference sequence). As DNA, the CDR3 is TGTGCCAGTACCTCGGGAGTGGAGAACAATGAGCAGTTCTTC. It translates to CASTSGVENNEQFF.